This TCR beta chain appears in the sequencing data of a study of T cell responses to AZD1222 COVID-19 vaccine. Only one count was recorded for this clone. This CDR3 region has 15 residues. Germline V CDR1 and CDR2: SGHTA, FQGNSA. V was pared by 7 bases and J by 4 bases, with 20 bases between. The method was immunoSEQ multiplex PCR; TCRdb's version includes in-frame clones alone and lacks a portion of them. The data contain 150,000 or so clones, 88% of them seen just once; the ten biggest clones take up 3% to 3.5%. Specimen: peripheral blood, collected on day 0 of AZD1222 vaccination. The receptor comes from an adult in good health. The V call is TRBV7-2, the J call TRBJ2-7; D possibly uses TRBD1 or TRBD2 (6 bases each). The chain's CDR3 is CASTRQEGGFYEQYF. Written as DNA, the CDR3 is TGTGCCAGCACCCGGCAGGAGGGGGGCTTTTACGAGCAGTACTTC.